These T cell receptor beta chains were read from a single sample in a study of CD8 T cells in ankylosing spondylitis. Each CDR3 protein is one row after TCRdb ran MiXCR on the 5' RACE reads. In the table there are about 500,000 distinct CDR3 sequences, over 9.5% of which are singletons. Sequencing used blood, either unsorted or a sorted T cell fraction (not recorded which). The receptor set was obtained from a male donor with ankylosing spondylitis. Both conserved end residues are part of each CDR3. The D gene is left open where the match is weak. Rows may omit the clone size; those that give it use once, few, many or a size class.

TRBV7-9	NA	TRBJ2-3	NA	17	TGTGCCAGCAGCGCCCGTAGCGGAGGGCCGGAGACAGATACGCAGTATTTT	CASSARSGGPETDTQYF
TRBV5-1	NA	TRBJ1-4	NA	12	TGCGCCAGCAGCCAACAGGGTGAAAAACTGTTTTTT	CASSQQGEKLFF
TRBV14	few	TRBJ2-7	NA	14	TGTGCCAGCAGCCCCCAGGGGTCTCTCTACGAGCAGTACTTC	CASSPQGSLYEQYF
TRBV5-5	few	TRBJ2-7	NA	14	TGTGCCAGCAGCTTGAGTGGGCGGCGCTACGAGCAGTACTTC	CASSLSGRRYEQYF
TRBV7-9	many	TRBJ1-1	NA	13	TGTGCCAGCAGCTTTGGATTGAACACTGAAGCTTTCTTT	CASSFGLNTEAFF
TRBV24-1	few	TRBJ2-1	TRBD2	17	TGTGCCACCAGTGGTAATACCGGGACTAGCGAGTACAATGAGCAGTTCTTC	CATSGNTGTSEYNEQFF
TRBV6-6	NA	TRBJ1-2	NA	13	TGTGCCAGCAGTTATAAAGACAACTATGGCTACACCTTC	CASSYKDNYGYTF
TRBV27	many	TRBJ2-3	TRBD2	19	TGTGCCAGCAGTAAAGGGGCTAGCGGGAGGGTTGGGAGCACAGATACGCAGTATTTT	CASSKGASGRVGSTDTQYF
TRBV29-1	NA	TRBJ2-3	NA	14	TGCAGCTCACCCGGCGAGCGGAACACAGATACGCAGTATTTT	CSSPGERNTDTQYF
TRBV3-1	NA	TRBJ2-3	NA	18	TGTGCCAGCAGCCAAGGGACTACGAGGTATATAAGCACAGATACGCAGTATTTT	CASSQGTTRYISTDTQYF
TRBV7-2	few	TRBJ1-1	TRBD1	17	TGTGCCAGCAGCTTACGCTCCGCGAGACAGGGGGGGACTGAAGCTTTCTTT	CASSLRSARQGGTEAFF
TRBV20-1	many	TRBJ1-2	TRBD1	17	TGCAGTGCTAGAGTTACAGGGGGCGCGATGGGTAACTATGGCTACACCTTC	CSARVTGGAMGNYGYTF
TRBV7-9	NA	TRBJ2-3	TRBD1	16	TGTGCCAGCAGCCCCGAGGCAGGGGGCGGCACAGATACGCAGTATTTT	CASSPEAGGGTDTQYF
TRBV6-2/TRBV6-3	few	TRBJ2-6	NA	19	TGTGCCAGCAGTTATTCGAGGACCGGGAATTACTCTGGGGCCAACGTCCTGACTTTC	CASSYSRTGNYSGANVLTF
TRBV29-1	many	TRBJ2-7	TRBD1	14	TGCAGCGCCAAATCCGGGACAGGGGGCCACGAGCAGTACTTC	CSAKSGTGGHEQYF
TRBV11-2	NA	TRBJ2-3	TRBD2	18	TGTGCCAGCAGCTTATTTCGCACTAGCGGGACTTTCACAGATACGCAGTATTTT	CASSLFRTSGTFTDTQYF
TRBV2	many	TRBJ2-1	TRBD2	14	TGTGCCGCGGGACTAGCCGCATTGTCGGGTGAGCAGTTCTTC	CAAGLAALSGEQFF
TRBV3-1	few	TRBJ1-4	NA	16	TGTGCCAGCAGCCTTTTCTACGGGGGTGACGATGAAAAACTGTTTTTT	CASSLFYGGDDEKLFF
TRBV11-2	few	TRBJ2-2	NA	15	TGTGCCAGCAGCTCCCGGGGGAGTTATACCGGGGAGCTGTTTTTT	CASSSRGSYTGELFF
TRBV12-3/TRBV12-4	few	TRBJ2-4	NA	13	TGTGCCAGCAGTTACGACACCTTAAACATTCAGTACTTC	CASSYDTLNIQYF
TRBV13	few	TRBJ1-1	TRBD1	20	TGTGCCAGCAGCTTATTTTGGTCGGACAGGGGGCCGCGGGAGAACACTGAAGCTTTCTTT	CASSLFWSDRGPRENTEAFF
TRBV11-2	NA	TRBJ2-3	TRBD2	16	TGTGCCAGCAGCTTACACCCTAGCGGGAGCACAGATACGCAGTATTTT	CASSLHPSGSTDTQYF
TRBV5-8	few	TRBJ1-5	TRBD1	16	TGTGCCAGCAGTTCGGGACAGCGAACTAGCAATCAGCCCCAGCATTTT	CASSSGQRTSNQPQHF
TRBV24-1	NA	TRBJ2-7	TRBD2	18	TGTGCCACCAGTGAGAGGGGAAGGCTAGCGGGAGCTCCAGGCGAGCAGTACTTC	CATSERGRLAGAPGEQYF
TRBV24-1	few	TRBJ2-1	NA	13	TGTGCCACCGGTCGTGGCAGTTACAATGAGCAGTTCTTC	CATGRGSYNEQFF
TRBV20-1	few	TRBJ1-6	NA	13	TGCAGTGCTAGGTCTACGGGTGATTCACCCCTCCACTTT	CSARSTGDSPLHF
TRBV20-1	NA	TRBJ2-1	NA	15	TGCAGTGCCCCAAAGGACGGATCGTACTACAATGAGCAGTTCTTC	CSAPKDGSYYNEQFF
TRBV3-1	few	TRBJ2-3	NA	14	TGTGCCAGCAGCCAAGTAGCAGGCACAGATACGCAGTATTTT	CASSQVAGTDTQYF
TRBV5-4	few	TRBJ2-1	NA	13	TGTGCCAGCAGCTTGGAAGTTGACAGGAGTCGGGTCTTC	CASSLEVDRSRVF
TRBV7-9	many	TRBJ2-2	NA	13	TGTGCCAGCAGCTCTGTAAACACCGGGGAGCTGTTTTTT	CASSSVNTGELFF
TRBV27	few	TRBJ2-1	NA	16	TGTGCCAGCAGTTTTCGGACTACCGGGTCCTACAATGAGCAGTTCTTC	CASSFRTTGSYNEQFF
TRBV20-1	NA	TRBJ2-2	TRBD1	15	TGCAGTGCTGACGAAGACAGGGGAGGCACCGGGGAGCTGTTTTTT	CSADEDRGGTGELFF
TRBV11-2	NA	TRBJ2-3	NA	15	TGTGCCAGCAGCTTAGGGACCAATAGCCCGGGGTGGCAGTATTTT	CASSLGTNSPGWQYF
TRBV12-3/TRBV12-4	NA	TRBJ2-6	NA	16	TGTGCCAGCAGCCCCCGCGCCCTCTCTGGGGCCAACGTCCTGACTTTC	CASSPRALSGANVLTF
TRBV7-9	few	TRBJ2-2	NA	15	TGTGCCAGCAGCTTTTTGGCCCCGAACACCGGGGAGCTGTTTTTT	CASSFLAPNTGELFF
TRBV28	few	TRBJ1-2	NA	12	TGTGCCAGTACGTCGAGGGCTTATGGCTACACCTTC	CASTSRAYGYTF
TRBV7-8	few	TRBJ2-1	NA	13	TGTGCCAGCAGCCCCGATCCCTACAATGAGCAGTTCTTC	CASSPDPYNEQFF
TRBV28	once	TRBJ1-2	NA	15	TGTGCCAGCAGTTTACCAACAGGAAGCGGGTATGGCTACACCTTC	CASSLPTGSGYGYTF
TRBV2	NA	TRBJ2-7	NA	11	TGTGCCAGTGGAGATAGGTACGAGCAGTACTTC	CASGDRYEQYF
TRBV4-1	few	TRBJ1-1	NA	14	TGCGCCAGCAGCCAACCAGTCCCAAACACTGAAGCTTTCTTT	CASSQPVPNTEAFF
TRBV2	NA	TRBJ1-3	NA	14	TGTGCCAGCAAGCGGGACACCTCTGGAAACACCATATATTTT	CASKRDTSGNTIYF
TRBV5-1	NA	TRBJ1-6	NA	14	TGCGCCAGCAGCCCTGGAGAGTTCAATTCACCCCTCCACTTT	CASSPGEFNSPLHF
TRBV12-3/TRBV12-4	many	TRBJ1-3	NA	14	TGTGCCAGCAGTTTTCAGGGAACTGGAAACACCATATATTTT	CASSFQGTGNTIYF
TRBV7-6	few	TRBJ1-1	NA	15	TGTGCCAGCAGCAGAAAAGCAGGGATTAACACTGAAGCTTTCTTT	CASSRKAGINTEAFF
TRBV9	many	TRBJ1-4	TRBD1	16	TGTGCCAGCAGCGTAGGCCTCTCGCAGGGGGCGGATCAACTGTTTTTT	CASSVGLSQGADQLFF